This entry is about one T cell receptor beta chain. What it recognizes is unknown. The data are from a study of T cell responses to AZD1222 COVID-19 vaccine. Study conclusions and caveats: Among AZD1222 vaccinees, only 5 to 7 were seropositive at baseline. The donor cohort was predominantly white British with a female majority, and clonal diversity may have been underestimated. The study found vaccine-associated CD4 TCRs spanning spike, dominant at 160-218 and 743-854.

V was trimmed by 4 bases and J by 5 bases, leaving 15 bases between them. The CDR3 is 14 amino acids. The V gene's germline CDR1 is SGHRS and CDR2 YFSETQ. Both about-4-week and about-12-week second-dose recipients were combined. TCRdb's table, derived via immunoSEQ multiplex PCR, lists solely in-frame clones and lacks some. This sample has tens of thousands of clones; about 81% occur once, and the top ten carry approximately 24%. The chain carries TRBV5-1 and TRBJ2-5, with a possible D match to TRBD2 (6 bases). The TCR sequence derives from an adult who received the AZD1222 COVID-19 vaccine. The starting material was peripheral blood, obtained 28 days after the second AZD1222 dose. The CDR3 here is CASSSPLAGETQYF. In nucleotides, the CDR3 is TGCGCCAGCAGCAGCCCACTAGCTGGGGAGACCCAGTACTTC.